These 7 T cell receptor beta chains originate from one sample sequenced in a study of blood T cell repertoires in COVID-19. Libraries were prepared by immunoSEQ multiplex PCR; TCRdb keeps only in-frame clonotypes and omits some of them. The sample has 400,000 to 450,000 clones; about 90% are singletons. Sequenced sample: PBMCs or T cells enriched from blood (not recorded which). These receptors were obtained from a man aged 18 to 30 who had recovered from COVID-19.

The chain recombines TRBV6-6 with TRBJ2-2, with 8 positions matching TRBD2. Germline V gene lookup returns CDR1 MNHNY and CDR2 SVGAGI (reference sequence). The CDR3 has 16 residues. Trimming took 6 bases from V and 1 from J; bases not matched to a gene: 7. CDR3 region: CASRDRGGMNTGELFF. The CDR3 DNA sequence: TGTGCCAGCAGGGACCGGGGGGGGATGAACACCGGGGAGCTGTTTTTT.

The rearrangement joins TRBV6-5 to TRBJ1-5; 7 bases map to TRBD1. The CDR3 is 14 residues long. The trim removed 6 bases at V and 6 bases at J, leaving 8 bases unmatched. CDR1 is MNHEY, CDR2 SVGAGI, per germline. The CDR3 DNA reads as TGTGCCAGCAGAACGACAGGGTCAGCTCAGCCCCAGCATTTT. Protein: CASRTTGSAQPQHF.

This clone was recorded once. The CDR3 here is CASGKTSGGAGETQYF. The CDR3 DNA reads as TGTGCTAGTGGTAAGACTAGCGGGGGGGCCGGAGAGACCCAGTACTTC. The gene calls are TRBV12-5 and TRBJ2-5; TRBD2 agrees at 14 bases. Trimming cost V 5 bases and J 4 bases; bases outside gene matches: 6. The CDR3 contains 16 residues. Germline V gives CDR1 LGHNT, CDR2 FRNRAP.

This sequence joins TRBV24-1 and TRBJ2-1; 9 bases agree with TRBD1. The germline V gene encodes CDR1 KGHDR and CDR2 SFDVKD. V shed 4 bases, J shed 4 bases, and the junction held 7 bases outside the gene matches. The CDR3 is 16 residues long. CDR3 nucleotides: TGTGCCACCAGTGAGACTGGGGACAGGGAATACAATGAGCAGTTCTTC. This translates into CATSETGDREYNEQFF.

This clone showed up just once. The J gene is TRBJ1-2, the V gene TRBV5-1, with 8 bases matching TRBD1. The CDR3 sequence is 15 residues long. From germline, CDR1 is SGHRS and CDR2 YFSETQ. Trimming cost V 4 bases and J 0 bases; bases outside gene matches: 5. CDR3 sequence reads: CASSRGTGTNYGYTF. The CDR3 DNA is TGCGCCAGCAGCCGTGGGACAGGAACTAACTATGGCTACACCTTC.

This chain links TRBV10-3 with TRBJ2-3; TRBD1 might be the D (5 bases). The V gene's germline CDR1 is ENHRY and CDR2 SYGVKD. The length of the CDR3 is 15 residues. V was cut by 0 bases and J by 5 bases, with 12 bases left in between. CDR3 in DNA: TGTGCCATCAGTGAGTCCCACAGGCTGGGAGATACGCAGTATTTT. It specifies CAISESHRLGDTQYF.

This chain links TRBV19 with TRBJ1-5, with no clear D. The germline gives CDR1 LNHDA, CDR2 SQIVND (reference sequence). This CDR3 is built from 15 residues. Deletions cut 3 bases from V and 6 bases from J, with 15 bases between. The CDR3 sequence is CASSIVGPPTQPQHF. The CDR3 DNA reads TGTGCCAGTAGTATTGTTGGCCCCCCCACTCAGCCCCAGCATTTT.